A single sample gave rise to the 23 T cell receptor beta chains below, sequenced in a study of human T cells and chemical hapten exposure. One entry per CDR3 protein, called by TCRdb with MiXCR from the RACE reads. The sample holds about 190,000 distinct CDR3 sequences; approximately 26% are singletons and the top ten take approximately 2.3%. Time point here: patch test 3, about 24 weeks after DPC sensitization. Treatment of the sample: therapeutic diphenylcyclopropenone sensitization with weekly scalp DPC. This material consisted of whole blood, taken in connection with sensitization to the hapten diphenylcyclopropenone (DPC). These receptors originate from a woman between 40 and 55 years old with alopecia areata. Some clones in this sample may be carry-over from other donors' samples.

V is TRBV7-9 and J is TRBJ2-7; 14 nucleotides line up with TRBD2. Per germline, CDR1 SEHNR and CDR2 FQNEAQ (reference sequence). V gave up 5 bases and J gave up 3 bases; unmatched junction bases: 12. The CDR3 runs 18 residues. The CDR3 nucleotides read TGTGCCAGCAGCCTGACTAGCGGGAGGGCCTACGGTATCTACGAGCAGTACTTC. It yields the protein CASSLTSGRAYGIYEQYF. The variable domain in full, completed from reference TRBV7-9 and TRBJ2-7, reads DTGVSQNPRHKITKRGQNVTFRCDPISEHNRLYWYRQTLGQGPEFLTYFQNEAQLEKSRLLSDRFSAERPKGSFSTLEIQRTEQGDSAMYLCASSLTSGRAYGIYEQYFGPGTRLTVT.

This clonotype was counted ten times or more. This rearrangement joins TRBV19 to TRBJ2-1; a weak D match, TRBD1 (6 bases). The CDR3 has 16 residues. Germline loops: CDR1 LNHDA, CDR2 SQIVND (reference sequence). The V gene lost 5 bases and the J gene lost 9 bases, with 23 bases spanning the gap. This chain's CDR3 is CASSPEGQGWFGEQFF. The CDR3 bases are TGTGCCAGTAGTCCCGAGGGCCAGGGGTGGTTCGGTGAGCAGTTCTTC.

The chain carries TRBV10-3 and TRBJ2-1; D gene uncertain. The germline V gene has CDR1 ENHRY and CDR2 SYGVKD. Trimming stripped 6 bases from V and 0 bases from J, with 12 bases between. The CDR3 is made up of 15 amino acids. This CDR3 reads CAISWQGISYNEQFF. CDR3 DNA sequence: TGTGCCATCAGCTGGCAAGGGATCTCCTACAATGAGCAGTTCTTC.

This clonotype turned up a few times. The V call is TRBV4-2, the J call TRBJ1-6; 9 nucleotides align to TRBD1. CDR1 and CDR2 (germline): LGHNA, YNFKEQ. The CDR3 totals 14 residues. The V and J ends lost 8 bases and 8 bases, in that order; junction bases with no gene match: 7. The DNA of the CDR3 is TGTGCCAGCGGAAACCGGGACAGGGATTCACCCCTCCACTTT. Its protein product is CASGNRDRDSPLHF.

The chain carries TRBV27 and TRBJ2-1; D unclear. CDR3 length: 12 amino acids. Germline assignment: CDR1 MNHEY and CDR2 SMNVEV (reference sequence). V was pared by 10 bases and J by 5 bases, with 12 bases between. The CDR3 coding sequence is TGTGCCACTAAATACCGCAACAATGAGCAGTTCTTC. It translates to CATKYRNNEQFF.

The chain combines TRBV7-2 with TRBJ2-4, with 9 bases that match TRBD2. V trimming: 1 base; J trimming: 0 bases; junction bases outside the gene matches: 10. Germline V CDR1 and CDR2: SGHTA, FQGNSA. This CDR3 is built from 19 residues. The CDR3 region has the DNA TGTGCCAGCAGCTTAGAAGGTAGCGGGAGTTGGGGAGCCAAAAACATTCAGTACTTC. Translation: CASSLEGSGSWGAKNIQYF. Filled out from reference TRBV7-2 and TRBJ2-4, the complete variable domain reads GAGVSQSPSNKVTEKGKDVELRCDPISGHTALYWYRQSLGQGLEFLIYFQGNSAPDKSGLPSDRFSAERTGGSVSTLTIQRTQQEDSAVYLCASSLEGSGSWGAKNIQYFGAGTRLSVL.

This clonotype was counted a few times. The chain combines TRBV20-1 with TRBJ1-5; possibly TRBD1 for D (6 bases). Trimming left V 6 bases short and J 7 bases short, with 16 bases between. The CDR3 consists of 13 residues. Germline V gene data show CDR1 as DFQATT and CDR2 as SNEGSKA (reference sequence). The CDR3 region is CSALRGVGQPQHF. Written as DNA, the CDR3 is TGCAGTGCCCTAAGGGGGGTCGGGCAGCCCCAGCATTTT.

DNA for the CDR3: TGTGCCAGCAGTGAGACGGGAAGTCAGCCCCAGCATTTT. It codes for CASSETGSQPQHF. The chain links TRBV6-4 to TRBJ1-5; no firm D call. The CDR3 consists of 13 residues. The germline V gene has CDR1 MRHNA and CDR2 SNTAGT. V was clipped by 3 bases and J by 6 bases, with 9 bases between them.

This clonotype occurred many times. The rearrangement uses TRBV20-1 and TRBJ1-5; 7 bases are a match to TRBD1. The CDR3 runs to 16 residues. V shed 6 bases, J shed 2 bases, and the junction held 13 bases outside the gene matches. Germline V gives CDR1 DFQATT, CDR2 SNEGSKA (reference sequence). The CDR3 nucleotides read TGCAGTGCCCTCCTTGACAGGGAAAATGGCAATCAGCCCCAGCATTTT. Its translation is CSALLDRENGNQPQHF.

The chain combines TRBV6-6 with TRBJ1-5; D unresolved. Germline CDR1 is MNHNY and CDR2 is SVGAGI (reference sequence). CDR3 length: 16 residues. V was trimmed by 8 bases and J by 4 bases, leaving 21 bases between them. The CDR3 DNA reads TGTGCCAGCTTCCCTACGGGCCTTCTGGGTAATCAGCCCCAGCATTTT. Translated: CASFPTGLLGNQPQHF.

The chain combines TRBV7-2 with TRBJ2-5; D is possibly TRBD1 (6 bases). Trimming pared 5 bases from V and 2 bases from J, leaving 12 bases between. This CDR3 region has 14 residues. Germline loops: CDR1 SGHTA, CDR2 FQGNSA. The CDR3 sequence is CASSQPGQQETQYF. CDR3 bases: TGTGCCAGCAGCCAACCCGGACAGCAAGAGACCCAGTACTTC.

This clonotype was seen more than once but under ten times. This chain uses TRBV6-2 or TRBV6-3 with TRBJ2-4; tentatively, D is TRBD1 (8 bases). Trimming left V 6 bases short and J 8 bases short, with 14 bases between. The CDR3 contains 13 residues. Germline values: CDR1 MNHEY, CDR2 SVGEGT. The CDR3 is CASRGTGGDIQYF. Written as DNA, the CDR3 is TGTGCCAGCAGAGGCACAGGGGGGGACATTCAGTACTTC.

Many counts were recorded for this clonotype. The chain uses TRBV18 and TRBJ1-5; 10 nucleotides agree with TRBD1. This CDR3 has 14 amino acids. Germline V gives CDR1 KGHSH, CDR2 LQKENI. The V segment lost 6 bases and the J segment 5 bases; nucleotides outside the gene matches: 4. CDR3 in DNA: TGTGCCAGCTCGCCCGGGACAGGGGATCAGCCCCAGCATTTT. Residues: CASSPGTGDQPQHF. The full variable domain, its missing parts supplied by reference TRBV18 and TRBJ1-5, is NAGVMQNPRHLVRRRGQEARLRCSPMKGHSHVYWYRQLPEEGLKFMVYLQKENIIDESGMPKERFSAEFPKEGPSILRIQQVVRGDSAAYFCASSPGTGDQPQHFGDGTRLSIL.

There are many counts of this clonotype. The V call is TRBV6-5, the J call TRBJ2-3, with TRBD2 matching 9 bases. The CDR3 is 16 amino acids. Germline V gives CDR1 MNHEY, CDR2 SVGAGI. V was pared by 2 bases and J by 1 base, with 4 bases of the junction left unmatched. DNA for the CDR3: TGTGCCAGCAGTTACGGGACTAGCCCACGCACAGATACGCAGTATTTT. Translation gives CASSYGTSPRTDTQYF.

This clonotype appeared a few times. The chain has TRBV20-1 and TRBJ2-3, with 8 nucleotides matching TRBD2. Trimming cost V 7 bases and J 8 bases; bases outside gene matches: 5. This CDR3 region has 11 residues. In germline, CDR1 is DFQATT, CDR2 SNEGSKA (reference sequence). The CDR3 nucleotides are TGCAGTGGCGGGAGGACGGGTACGCAGTATTTT. Its translation: CSGGRTGTQYF.

This clonotype appeared many times. This chain joins TRBV27 and TRBJ2-7; D uncertain. Germline lookup yields CDR1 MNHEY and CDR2 SMNVEV (reference sequence). The V and J ends lost 6 bases and 1 base respectively, with 10 bases between them. The CDR3 totals 13 residues. CDR3 bases: TGTGCCAGCAGCTTAGCACGGTCCTACGAGCAGTACTTC. Its translation: CASSLARSYEQYF.

The chain carries TRBV9 and TRBJ2-1; D gene unclear. CDR1 is SGDLS and CDR2 is YYNGEE in the germline V gene. The CDR3 extends over 14 amino acids. Trimming cost V 0 bases and J 5 bases, with 9 bases left between them. The CDR3 reads CASSVDVVHNEQFF. CDR3 sequence (DNA): TGTGCCAGCAGCGTAGATGTCGTTCACAATGAGCAGTTCTTC.

A single count supports this clonotype. The chain recombines TRBV7-9 with TRBJ2-1, with 9 bases identical to TRBD1. With V trimmed by 6 bases and J by 6 bases, 3 bases remained unmatched. The CDR3 has 13 residues. Germline V gene data show CDR1 as SEHNR and CDR2 as FQNEAQ (reference sequence). The DNA of the CDR3 is TGTGCCAGCAGAAGGACAGGGGCCAATGAGCAGTTCTTC. It yields the protein CASRRTGANEQFF.

A few counts support this clonotype. J is TRBJ1-6 and V is TRBV6-2 or TRBV6-3; possibly TRBD1 for D (5 bases). V was cut by 0 bases and J by 9 bases, with 9 bases left in between. CDR1 is MNHEY, CDR2 SVGEGT, per germline. The CDR3 runs 14 residues. The CDR3: CASSYSAGTSPLHF. The CDR3 DNA reads as TGTGCCAGCAGTTACTCAGCAGGGACTTCACCCCTCCACTTT.

This clonotype was detected a few times. This chain connects TRBV7-9 to TRBJ1-5, with unresolved D. The CDR3 extends over 12 amino acids. The V end was cut by 1 base, the J end by 7 bases, with 5 bases between. Germline values: CDR1 SEHNR, CDR2 FQNEAQ (reference sequence). CDR3 sequence reads: CASSLDLQPQHF. The CDR3 nucleotides read TGTGCCAGCAGCTTAGACCTGCAGCCCCAGCATTTT.

The chain carries TRBV12-3 or TRBV12-4 and TRBJ1-5, with no clear D. V gave up 5 bases and J gave up 4 bases, with 15 bases separating them. CDR3 length: 15 amino acids. Here the CDR3 reads CASSATGPPNQPQHF. The DNA for the CDR3 is TGTGCCAGCAGTGCCACCGGGCCACCAAATCAGCCCCAGCATTTT.

V gene TRBV5-5 combines with J gene TRBJ1-5; D ambiguous. The CDR3 has 13 residues. CDR1 and CDR2 from the germline V gene are SGHKS and YYEKEE (reference sequence). V shed 4 bases and J shed 5 bases, with 10 bases lying between them. The CDR3 loop is CASSPLRDQPQHF. The CDR3, as DNA: TGTGCCAGCAGCCCCCTTCGGGATCAGCCCCAGCATTTT.

V is TRBV24-1 and J is TRBJ1-5; D is possibly TRBD1 (5 bases). The CDR3 length is 15 residues. The V end was cut by 6 bases, the J end by 3 bases, with 14 bases between. CDR1 is KGHDR and CDR2 is SFDVKD in the germline V gene. CDR3 residues: CATSTAGKDNQPQHF. CDR3 nucleotide sequence: TGTGCCACCAGTACGGCAGGGAAGGACAATCAGCCCCAGCATTTT.